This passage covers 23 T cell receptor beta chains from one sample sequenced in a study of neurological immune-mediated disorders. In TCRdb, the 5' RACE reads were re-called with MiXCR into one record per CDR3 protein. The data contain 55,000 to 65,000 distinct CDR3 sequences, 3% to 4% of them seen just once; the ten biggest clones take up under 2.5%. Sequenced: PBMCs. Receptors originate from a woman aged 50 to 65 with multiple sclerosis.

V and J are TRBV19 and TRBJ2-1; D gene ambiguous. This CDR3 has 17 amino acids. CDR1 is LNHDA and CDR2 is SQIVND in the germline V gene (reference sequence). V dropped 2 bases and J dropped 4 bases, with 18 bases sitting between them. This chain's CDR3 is CASSIPWAGNRYNEQFF. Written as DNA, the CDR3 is TGTGCCAGTAGTATACCCTGGGCCGGCAATCGATACAATGAGCAGTTCTTC.

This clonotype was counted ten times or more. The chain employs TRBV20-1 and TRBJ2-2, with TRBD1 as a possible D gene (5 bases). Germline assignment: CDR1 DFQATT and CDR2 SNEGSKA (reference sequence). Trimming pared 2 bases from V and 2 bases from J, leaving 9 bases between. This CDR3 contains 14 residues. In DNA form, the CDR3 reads TGCAGTGCTAGAAAGACAGTAAACACCGGGGAGCTGTTTTTT. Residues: CSARKTVNTGELFF.

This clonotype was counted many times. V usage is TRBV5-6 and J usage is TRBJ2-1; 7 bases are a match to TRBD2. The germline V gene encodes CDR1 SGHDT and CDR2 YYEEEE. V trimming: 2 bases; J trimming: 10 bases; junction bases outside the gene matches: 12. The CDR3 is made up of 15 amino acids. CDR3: CASSLPGTISLEQFF. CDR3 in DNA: TGTGCCAGCAGCTTACCCGGGACTATCTCTTTGGAGCAGTTCTTC.

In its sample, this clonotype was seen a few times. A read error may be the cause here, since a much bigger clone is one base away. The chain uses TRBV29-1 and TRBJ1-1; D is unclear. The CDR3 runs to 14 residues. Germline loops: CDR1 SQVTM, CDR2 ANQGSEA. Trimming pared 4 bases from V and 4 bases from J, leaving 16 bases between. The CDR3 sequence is CSVVVGLAGTEAFF. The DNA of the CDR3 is TGCAGCGTTGTTGTGGGGTTAGCGGGCACTGAAGCTTTCTTT.

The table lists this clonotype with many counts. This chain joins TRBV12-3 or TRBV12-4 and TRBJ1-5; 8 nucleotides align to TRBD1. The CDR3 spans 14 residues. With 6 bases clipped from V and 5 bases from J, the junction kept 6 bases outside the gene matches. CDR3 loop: CASSLQGGDQPQHF. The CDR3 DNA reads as TGTGCCAGCAGCTTACAGGGGGGGGATCAGCCCCAGCATTTT.

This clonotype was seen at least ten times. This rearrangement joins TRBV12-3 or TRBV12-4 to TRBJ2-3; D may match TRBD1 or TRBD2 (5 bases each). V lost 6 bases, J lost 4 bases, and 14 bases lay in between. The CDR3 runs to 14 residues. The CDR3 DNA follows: TGTGCCAGCAGGCGACCGGGACCTCCAGATACGCAGTATTTT. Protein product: CASRRPGPPDTQYF.

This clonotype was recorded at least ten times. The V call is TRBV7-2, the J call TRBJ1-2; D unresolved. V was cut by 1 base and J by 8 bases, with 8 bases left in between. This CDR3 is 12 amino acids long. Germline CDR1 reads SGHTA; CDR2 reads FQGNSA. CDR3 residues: CASSLVPPGYTF. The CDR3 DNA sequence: TGTGCCAGCAGCTTAGTCCCCCCCGGCTACACCTTC.

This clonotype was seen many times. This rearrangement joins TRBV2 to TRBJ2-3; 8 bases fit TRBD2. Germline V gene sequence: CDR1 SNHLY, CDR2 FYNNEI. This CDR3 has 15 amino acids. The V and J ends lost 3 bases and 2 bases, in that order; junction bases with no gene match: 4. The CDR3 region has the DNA TGTGCCAGCAGTGACGGGGGGGCCGACACAGATACGCAGTATTTT. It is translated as CASSDGGADTDTQYF.

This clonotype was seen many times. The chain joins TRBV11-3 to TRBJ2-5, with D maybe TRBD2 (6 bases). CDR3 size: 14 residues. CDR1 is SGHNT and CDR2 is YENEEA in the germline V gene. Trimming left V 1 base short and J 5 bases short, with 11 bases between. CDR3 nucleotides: TGTGCCAGCAGCTTAGCTATGGGGACTGAGACCCAGTACTTC. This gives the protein CASSLAMGTETQYF.

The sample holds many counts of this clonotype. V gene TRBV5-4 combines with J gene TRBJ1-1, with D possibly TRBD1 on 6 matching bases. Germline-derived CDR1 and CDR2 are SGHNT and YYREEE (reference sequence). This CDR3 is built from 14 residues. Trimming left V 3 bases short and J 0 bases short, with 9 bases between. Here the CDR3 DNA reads TGTGCCAGCAGCTCCGGACAGTTGAACACTGAAGCTTTCTTT. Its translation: CASSSGQLNTEAFF.

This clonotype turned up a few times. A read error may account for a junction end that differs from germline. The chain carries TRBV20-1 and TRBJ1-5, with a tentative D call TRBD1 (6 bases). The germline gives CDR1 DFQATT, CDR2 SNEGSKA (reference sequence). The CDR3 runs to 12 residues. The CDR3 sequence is CSARGGNQPQNF. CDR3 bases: TGCAGTGCTCGGGGGGGCAATCAGCCCCAGAATTTT.

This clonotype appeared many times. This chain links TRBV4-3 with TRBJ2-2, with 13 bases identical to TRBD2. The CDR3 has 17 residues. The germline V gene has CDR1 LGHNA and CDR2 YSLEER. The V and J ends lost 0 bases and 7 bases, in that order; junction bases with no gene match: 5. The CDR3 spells CASSQDSTSGRFGELFF. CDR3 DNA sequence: TGCGCCAGCAGCCAAGATTCGACTAGCGGGAGGTTCGGGGAGCTGTTTTTT.

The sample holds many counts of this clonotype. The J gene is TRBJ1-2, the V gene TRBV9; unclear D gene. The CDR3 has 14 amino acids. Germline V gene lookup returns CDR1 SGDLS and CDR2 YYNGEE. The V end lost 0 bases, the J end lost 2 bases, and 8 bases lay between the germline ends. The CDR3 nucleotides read TGTGCCAGCAGCGTAGGTGCAGGAAACTATGGCTACACCTTC. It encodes CASSVGAGNYGYTF.

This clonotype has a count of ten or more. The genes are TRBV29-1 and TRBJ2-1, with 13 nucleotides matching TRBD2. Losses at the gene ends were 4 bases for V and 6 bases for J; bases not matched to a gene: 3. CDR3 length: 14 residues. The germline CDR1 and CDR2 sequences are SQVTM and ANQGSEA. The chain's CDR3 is CSVGWTSGSNEQFF. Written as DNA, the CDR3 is TGCAGCGTTGGCTGGACTAGCGGGAGCAATGAGCAGTTCTTC.

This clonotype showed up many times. The CDR3 DNA follows: TGTGCCAGCAGGGGGCCTTTTACCAATGGGGATGAGCAGTTCTTC. Its protein product is CASRGPFTNGDEQFF. The chain is built from TRBV6-2 or TRBV6-3 and TRBJ2-1; a weak D match, TRBD1 (5 bases). The germline gives CDR1 MNHEY, CDR2 SVGEGT. The germline V and J ends were trimmed by 6 bases and 8 bases, with 20 bases remaining between them. The CDR3 has 15 residues.

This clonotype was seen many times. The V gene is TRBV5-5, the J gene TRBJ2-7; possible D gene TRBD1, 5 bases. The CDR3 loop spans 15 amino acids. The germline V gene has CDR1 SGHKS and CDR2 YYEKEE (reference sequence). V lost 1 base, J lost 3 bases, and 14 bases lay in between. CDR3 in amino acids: CASSLSGRDIYEQYF. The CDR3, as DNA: TGTGCCAGCAGCTTGTCAGGCAGGGATATCTACGAGCAGTACTTC.

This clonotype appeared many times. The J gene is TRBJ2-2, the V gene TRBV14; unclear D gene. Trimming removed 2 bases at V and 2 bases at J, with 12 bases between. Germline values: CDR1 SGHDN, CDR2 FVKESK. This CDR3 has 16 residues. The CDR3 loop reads CASSQLTALNTGELFF. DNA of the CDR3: TGTGCCAGCAGCCAACTGACGGCGCTCAACACCGGGGAGCTGTTTTTT.

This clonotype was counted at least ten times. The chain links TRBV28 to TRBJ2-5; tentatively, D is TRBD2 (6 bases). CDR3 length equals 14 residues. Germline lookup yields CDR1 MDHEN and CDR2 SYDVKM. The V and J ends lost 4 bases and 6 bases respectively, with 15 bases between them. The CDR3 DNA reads TGTGCCAGCAGTTCCAACGGGACTCCGAAGACCCAGTACTTC. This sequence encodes CASSSNGTPKTQYF. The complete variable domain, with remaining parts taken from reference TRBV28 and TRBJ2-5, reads DVKVTQSSRYLVKRTGEKVFLECVQDMDHENMFWYRQDPGLGLRLIYFSYDVKMKEKGDIPEGYSVSREKKERFSLILESASTNQTSMYLCASSSNGTPKTQYFGPGTRLLVL.

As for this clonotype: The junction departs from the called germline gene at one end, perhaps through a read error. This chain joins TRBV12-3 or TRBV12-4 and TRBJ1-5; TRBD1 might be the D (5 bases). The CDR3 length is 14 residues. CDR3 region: CASTLTDSNQPQNF. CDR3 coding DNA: TGTGCCAGCACCTTGACAGATAGCAATCAGCCCCAGAATTTT.

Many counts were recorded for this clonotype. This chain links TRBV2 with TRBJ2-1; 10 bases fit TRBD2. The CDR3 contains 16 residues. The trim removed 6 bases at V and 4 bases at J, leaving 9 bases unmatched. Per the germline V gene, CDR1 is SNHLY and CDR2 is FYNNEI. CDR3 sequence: CASRTGLADFYNEQFF. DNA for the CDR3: TGTGCCAGCAGAACCGGACTAGCGGATTTTTACAATGAGCAGTTCTTC.

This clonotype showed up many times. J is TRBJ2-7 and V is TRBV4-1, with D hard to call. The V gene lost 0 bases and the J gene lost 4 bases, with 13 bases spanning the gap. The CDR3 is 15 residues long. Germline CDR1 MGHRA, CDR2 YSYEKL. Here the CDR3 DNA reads TGCGCCAGCAGCCAAGAACCCGTGCAGCCTTACGAGCAGTACTTC. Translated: CASSQEPVQPYEQYF.

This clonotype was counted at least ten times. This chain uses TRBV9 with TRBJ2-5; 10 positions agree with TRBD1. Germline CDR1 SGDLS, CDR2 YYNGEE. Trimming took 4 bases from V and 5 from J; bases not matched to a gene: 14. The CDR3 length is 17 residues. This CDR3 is CASSFRPRDRGEETQYF. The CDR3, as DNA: TGTGCCAGCAGCTTTCGACCCCGGGACAGGGGAGAGGAGACCCAGTACTTC.

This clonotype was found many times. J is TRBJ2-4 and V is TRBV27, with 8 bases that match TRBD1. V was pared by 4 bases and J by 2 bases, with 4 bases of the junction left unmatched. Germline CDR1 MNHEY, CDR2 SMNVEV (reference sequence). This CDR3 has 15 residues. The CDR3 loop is CASSSGTGPKNIQYF. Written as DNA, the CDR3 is TGTGCCAGCAGTTCCGGGACAGGACCCAAAAACATTCAGTACTTC.